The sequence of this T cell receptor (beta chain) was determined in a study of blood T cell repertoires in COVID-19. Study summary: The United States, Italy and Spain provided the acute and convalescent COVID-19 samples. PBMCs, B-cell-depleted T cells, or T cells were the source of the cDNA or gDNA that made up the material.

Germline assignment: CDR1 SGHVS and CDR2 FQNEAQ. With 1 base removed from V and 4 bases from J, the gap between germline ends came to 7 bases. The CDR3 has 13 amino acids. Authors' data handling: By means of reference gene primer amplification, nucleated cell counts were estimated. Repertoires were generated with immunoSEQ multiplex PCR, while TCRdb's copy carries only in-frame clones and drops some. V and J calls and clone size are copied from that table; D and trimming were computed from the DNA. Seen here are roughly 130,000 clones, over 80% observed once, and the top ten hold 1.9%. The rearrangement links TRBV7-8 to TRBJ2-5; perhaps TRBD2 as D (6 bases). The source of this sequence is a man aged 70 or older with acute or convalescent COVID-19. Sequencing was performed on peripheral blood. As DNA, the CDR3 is TGTGCCAGCAGCTTAGGGAGGGGAGAGACCCAGTACTTC. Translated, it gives CASSLGRGETQYF.